This paragraph covers one T cell receptor (beta chain) sequence. The sample is drawn from a study of T cell changes during pregnancy in multiple sclerosis. Some clones are missing from TCRdb's copy, which holds only in-frame ones; the method was immunoSEQ multiplex PCR. The sample consists of about 58,000 clones, roughly 89% of them appearing once. Germline CDR1 LNHDA, CDR2 SQIVND (reference sequence). V shed 4 bases and J shed 9 bases, with 4 bases lying between them. The CDR3 loop spans 11 amino acids. V gene TRBV19 combines with J gene TRBJ1-6; D call uncertain. The specimen comprised CD4+ T cells from peripheral blood mononuclear cells, sampled after pregnancy. This receptor was taken from a female donor in good health, enrolled as a control in a pregnancy study. The CDR3 coding sequence is TGTGCCAGTAGTAACGGTTCACCCCTCCACTTT. It encodes CASSNGSPLHF.